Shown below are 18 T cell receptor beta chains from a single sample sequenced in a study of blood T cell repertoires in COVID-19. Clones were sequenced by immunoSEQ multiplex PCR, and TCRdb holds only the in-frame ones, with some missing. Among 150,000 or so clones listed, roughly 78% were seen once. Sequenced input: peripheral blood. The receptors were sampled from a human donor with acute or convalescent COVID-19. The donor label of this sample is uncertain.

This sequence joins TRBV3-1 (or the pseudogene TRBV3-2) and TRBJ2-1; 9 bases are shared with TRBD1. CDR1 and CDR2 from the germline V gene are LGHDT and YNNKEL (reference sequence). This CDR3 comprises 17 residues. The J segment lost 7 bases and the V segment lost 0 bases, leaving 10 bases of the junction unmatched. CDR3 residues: CASSQDLHRGRGNEQFF. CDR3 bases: TGTGCCAGCAGCCAAGATCTACACAGGGGGCGCGGGAATGAGCAGTTCTTC.

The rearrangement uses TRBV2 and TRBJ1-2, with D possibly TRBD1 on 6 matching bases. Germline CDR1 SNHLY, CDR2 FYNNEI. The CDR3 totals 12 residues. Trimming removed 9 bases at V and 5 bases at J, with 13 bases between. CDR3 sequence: CASGRGHYGYTF. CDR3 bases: TGTGCCAGTGGCAGGGGTCATTATGGCTACACCTTC.

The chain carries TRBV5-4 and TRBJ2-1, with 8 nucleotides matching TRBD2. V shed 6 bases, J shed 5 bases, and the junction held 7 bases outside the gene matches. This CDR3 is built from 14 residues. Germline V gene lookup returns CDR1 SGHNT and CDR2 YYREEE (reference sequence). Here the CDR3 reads CASIPGGKNNEQFF. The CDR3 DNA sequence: TGTGCCAGCATCCCGGGGGGGAAAAACAATGAGCAGTTCTTC.

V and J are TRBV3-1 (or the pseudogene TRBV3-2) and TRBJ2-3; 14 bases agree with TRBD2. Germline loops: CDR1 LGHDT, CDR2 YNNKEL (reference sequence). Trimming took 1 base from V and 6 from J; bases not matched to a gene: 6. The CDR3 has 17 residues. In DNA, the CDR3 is TGTGCCAGCAGCCAAGTCGGGACTAGCGGGGGAACGGATACGCAGTATTTT. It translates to CASSQVGTSGGTDTQYF.

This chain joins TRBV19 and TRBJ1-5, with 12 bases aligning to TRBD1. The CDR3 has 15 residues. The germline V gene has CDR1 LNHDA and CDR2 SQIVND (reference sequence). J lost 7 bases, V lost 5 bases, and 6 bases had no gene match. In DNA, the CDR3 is TGTGCCAGTAGTCCGGGGACAGGGGGCAGCCAGCCCCAGCATTTT. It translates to CASSPGTGGSQPQHF. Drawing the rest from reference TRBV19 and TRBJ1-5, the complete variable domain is DGGITQSPKYLFRKEGQNVTLSCEQNLNHDAMYWYRQDPGQGLRLIYYSQIVNDFQKGDIAEGYSVSREKKESFPLTVTSAQKNPTAFYLCASSPGTGGSQPQHFGDGTRLSIL.

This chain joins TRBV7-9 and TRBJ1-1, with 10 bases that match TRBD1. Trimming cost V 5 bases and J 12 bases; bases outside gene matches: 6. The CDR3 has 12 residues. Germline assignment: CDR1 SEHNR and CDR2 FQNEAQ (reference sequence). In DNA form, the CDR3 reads TGTGCCAGCAGCCTCACAGACAGGGGGCCTTTCTTT. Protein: CASSLTDRGPFF.

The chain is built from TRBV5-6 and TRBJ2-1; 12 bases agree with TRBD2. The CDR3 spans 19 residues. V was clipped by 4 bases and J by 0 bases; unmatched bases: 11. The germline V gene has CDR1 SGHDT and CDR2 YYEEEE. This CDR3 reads CASSGLLAGGLSSYNEQFF. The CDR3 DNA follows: TGTGCCAGCAGCGGCTTACTAGCGGGGGGCCTTAGCTCCTACAATGAGCAGTTCTTC.

The CDR3 sequence: CASSETSGFSEQFF. The CDR3 nucleotides read TGTGCCAGTAGTGAGACTAGCGGATTCAGCGAGCAGTTCTTC. This rearrangement joins TRBV19 to TRBJ2-1; 9 bases align to TRBD2. This CDR3 spans 14 amino acids. Germline CDR1 and CDR2: LNHDA and SQIVND (reference sequence). After removal of 5 bases from V and 10 bases from J, the junction contained 9 bases not matched to a gene.

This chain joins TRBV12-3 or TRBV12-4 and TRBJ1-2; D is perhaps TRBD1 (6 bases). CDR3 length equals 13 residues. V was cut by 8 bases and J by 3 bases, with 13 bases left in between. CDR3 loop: CASSGQMDYGYTF. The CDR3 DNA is TGTGCCAGCTCCGGACAGATGGACTATGGCTACACCTTC.

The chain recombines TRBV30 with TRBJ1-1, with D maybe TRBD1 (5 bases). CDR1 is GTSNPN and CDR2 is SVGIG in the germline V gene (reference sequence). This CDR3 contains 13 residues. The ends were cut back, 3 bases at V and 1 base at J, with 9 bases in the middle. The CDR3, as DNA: TGTGCCTGGAGCCCCAGGGAGAACACTGAAGCTTTCTTT. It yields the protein CAWSPRENTEAFF.

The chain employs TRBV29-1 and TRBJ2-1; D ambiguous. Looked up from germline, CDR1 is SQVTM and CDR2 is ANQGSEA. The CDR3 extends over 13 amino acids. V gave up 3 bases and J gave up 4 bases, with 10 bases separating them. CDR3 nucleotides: TGCAGCGTTGAGGAGACGTATTACAATGAGCAGTTCTTC. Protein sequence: CSVEETYYNEQFF.

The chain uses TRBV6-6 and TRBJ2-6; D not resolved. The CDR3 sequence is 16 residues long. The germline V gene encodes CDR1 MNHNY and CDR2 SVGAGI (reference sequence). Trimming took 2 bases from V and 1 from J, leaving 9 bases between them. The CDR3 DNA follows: TGTGCCAGCAGTTACGGAGTCAATTCTGGGGCCAACGTCCTGACTTTC. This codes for CASSYGVNSGANVLTF.

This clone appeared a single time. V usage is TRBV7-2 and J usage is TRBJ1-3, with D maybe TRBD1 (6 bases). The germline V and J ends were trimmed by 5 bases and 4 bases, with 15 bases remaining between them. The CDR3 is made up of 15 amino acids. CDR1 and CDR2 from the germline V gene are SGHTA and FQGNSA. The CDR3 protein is CASSVYRASGNTIYF. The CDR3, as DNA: TGTGCCAGCAGCGTCTACAGGGCTTCGGGAAACACCATATATTTT.

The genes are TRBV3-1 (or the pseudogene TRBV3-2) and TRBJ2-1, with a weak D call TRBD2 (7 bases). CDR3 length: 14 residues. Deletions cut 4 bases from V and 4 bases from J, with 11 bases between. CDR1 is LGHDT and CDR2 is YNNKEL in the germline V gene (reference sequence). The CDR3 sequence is CASSPGGWYNEQFF. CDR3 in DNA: TGTGCCAGCAGCCCGGGGGGCTGGTACAATGAGCAGTTCTTC.

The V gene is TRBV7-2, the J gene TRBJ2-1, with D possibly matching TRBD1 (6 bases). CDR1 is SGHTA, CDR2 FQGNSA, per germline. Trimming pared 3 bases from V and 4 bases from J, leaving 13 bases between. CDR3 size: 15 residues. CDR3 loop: CASSFWSGEYNEQFF. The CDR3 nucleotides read TGTGCCAGCAGCTTTTGGTCAGGGGAATACAATGAGCAGTTCTTC.

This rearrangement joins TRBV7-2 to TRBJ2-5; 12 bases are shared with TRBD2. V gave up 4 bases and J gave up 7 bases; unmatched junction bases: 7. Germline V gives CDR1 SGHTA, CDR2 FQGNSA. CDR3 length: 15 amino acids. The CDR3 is CASSSSSGGGWTQYF. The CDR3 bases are TGTGCCAGCAGCTCCTCTAGCGGGGGGGGGTGGACCCAGTACTTC.

Here the CDR3 reads CASRRGGISNTEAFF. CDR3 bases: TGCGCCAGCCGGAGAGGGGGCATCTCGAACACTGAAGCTTTCTTT. This rearrangement joins TRBV10-1 to TRBJ1-1; 7 nucleotides match TRBD1. J gave up 1 base and V 8 bases, and 10 bases lay outside the gene matches. The CDR3 length is 15 residues. Germline V CDR1 and CDR2: WNHNN, SYGVQD (reference sequence).

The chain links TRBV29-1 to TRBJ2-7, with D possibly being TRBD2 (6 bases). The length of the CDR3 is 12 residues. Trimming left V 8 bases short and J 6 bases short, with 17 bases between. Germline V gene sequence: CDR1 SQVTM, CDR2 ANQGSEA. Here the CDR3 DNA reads TGCAGCTGCCGGGAGCTTGAGGGCGAGCAGTACTTC. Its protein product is CSCRELEGEQYF.